This T cell receptor (beta chain) is drawn from a study of CD8+ T cells in alopecia areata. As for the study in general: The drug, oral tofacitinib, was given to treated patients at 5 to 10 mg twice daily. Dosing with tofacitinib proceeded for 6 to 18 months, followed by 6 months off drug. Study conclusions and caveats: An increase in clonality over normal scalp was evident in lesional scalp, especially alopecia totalis/universalis.

This clone has a handful of counts. Its target is not known. Reverse transcribed after extraction, RNA yielded cDNA as the sequencing template. Sequencing used immunoSEQ multiplex PCR; TCRdb keeps in-frame clones, though not all of them. The sample holds roughly 150,000 clones, 50% to 65% seen once. With 6 bases removed from V and 0 bases from J, the gap between germline ends came to 8 bases. The CDR3 runs 13 residues. Germline CDR1 reads MRHNA; CDR2 reads SNTAGT. This clonotype originated in a human donor with alopecia areata. The chain joins TRBV6-4 to TRBJ1-1; D gene uncertain. The material was CD8+ T cells sorted from blood, obtained at week 0. CDR3 residues: CASRAGMNTEAFF. In DNA form, the CDR3 reads TGTGCCAGCAGAGCAGGCATGAACACTGAAGCTTTCTTT.